Listed below are T cell receptor beta chains from one sample, sequenced in a study of T cells after somatic rescue of genetic block. Some clones are missing from TCRdb's copy, which holds only in-frame ones; the method was immunoSEQ multiplex PCR. The data hold more than 9,500 clones, with under 80% observed a single time. Sample: peripheral blood mononuclear cells (PBMCs). These TCRs come from a boy younger than 18. CDR3s include the opening cysteine and the closing phenylalanine or tryptophan. D genes are given only for firm matches.

TRBV6-5	.	TRBJ2-4	CASSQAKGKNIQYF
TRBV6-5	.	TRBJ2-1	CASSYFGGPGYEQFF
TRBV7-9	.	TRBJ1-2	CASTQGFYGYTF
TRBV11-3	.	TRBJ2-1	CASSLEGGPYNEQFF
TRBV6-5	.	TRBJ1-2	CASSPGRYGYTF
TRBV5-6	TRBD1	TRBJ2-3	CASSLDRGQTDTQYF
TRBV19	.	TRBJ1-5	CASTKTREGNQPQHF
TRBV5-1	.	TRBJ2-5	CASSLAGALQETQYF
TRBV15	TRBD1	TRBJ2-7	CATSRAVRQGIYEQYF
TRBV28	.	TRBJ1-6	CASRRAYGLGNSPLHF
TRBV28	.	TRBJ2-5	CASSPIAPYQETQYF
TRBV2	TRBD1	TRBJ2-7	CASRADRESHEQYF
TRBV7-9	TRBD1	TRBJ2-3	CASSLTRQGRTDTQYF
TRBV7-8	.	TRBJ2-7	CASSFPPLTYSSGEQYF
TRBV7-2	TRBD2	TRBJ2-1	CASSLGAGLLNEQFF
TRBV11-2	.	TRBJ2-3	CASSLALLAWGTDTQYF
TRBV27	.	TRBJ1-5	CASSSVSQAFNQPQHF
TRBV4-2	TRBD1	TRBJ2-7	CASSQVGQGVSAGVYEQYF
TRBV5-1	.	TRBJ1-2	CASSPGFYYGYTF
TRBV6-1	TRBD1	TRBJ2-7	CASRERQGTGGWYEQYF
TRBV11-2	.	TRBJ2-6	CASSVSMDSISGANVLTF
TRBV19	.	TRBJ2-6	CASSIERAGANVLTF
TRBV5-4	TRBD2	TRBJ2-5	CASSPSGGGPGETQYF
TRBV18	.	TRBJ2-1	CASSPQGRGPYNEQFF
TRBV6-6	.	TRBJ1-1	CASTPDGNTEAFF
TRBV19	TRBD1	TRBJ2-2	CASSVTGDNTGELFF
TRBV18	TRBD2	TRBJ2-3	CASSPQLAGASTDTQYF
TRBV6-1	TRBD1	TRBJ1-1	CASSGVTGARNTEAFF
TRBV29-1	TRBD1	TRBJ2-7	CSVRDRVGRSGSYEQYF